The TCR beta chain under discussion was sequenced for a study of T cell changes during pregnancy in multiple sclerosis. Sequencing used immunoSEQ multiplex PCR; TCRdb keeps in-frame clones, though not all of them. The table shows roughly 100,000 clones, with 85% to 95% occurring only once. The CDR3 loop spans 16 amino acids. Germline V lookup: CDR1 MDHEN, CDR2 SYDVKM. The V segment lost 5 bases and the J segment 2 bases; nucleotides outside the gene matches: 12. The starting material was peripheral blood, obtained after pregnancy. The TCR sequence derives from a female donor with multiple sclerosis, enrolled in a pregnancy study. The chain has TRBV28 and TRBJ2-7, with 7 bases fitting TRBD1. The DNA for the CDR3 is TGTGCCAGCAGTCTAGCCTCGGGACAGCTAACCTACGAGCAGTACTTC. Amino acids: CASSLASGQLTYEQYF.